This record concerns one TCR beta chain sequence. Its antigen is unknown. The sequenced template was cDNA made from the entire isolated RNA. Method: immunoSEQ multiplex PCR; TCRdb's copy keeps in-frame clones and lacks some. The table has a few hundred thousand clones, roughly 14% seen once. The source of the sample is a study of beta chain features in type 1 diabetes. Study results and caveats: Shorter TCRB CDR3s, moderately but significantly so, were found in Type 1 diabetes patients in all four CD4+ subsets.

This CDR3 region has 15 residues. Germline V lookup: CDR1 MDHEN, CDR2 SYDVKM. Trimming removed 3 bases from V and 4 bases from J, with 13 bases in between. This sequence was found in a woman younger than 30 with type 1 diabetes. V is TRBV28 and J is TRBJ1-5; maybe TRBD1 (6 bases). The sample taken for sequencing was naive CD4+ T cells from blood. DNA for the CDR3: TGTGCCAGCAGTTTGGCAGGACAGAGAAATCAGCCCCAGCATTTT. Its translation: CASSLAGQRNQPQHF.